The TCR beta chain described here comes from a study of blood T cell repertoires in COVID-19. This CDR3 comprises 14 residues. Germline CDR1 and CDR2: DFQATT and SNEGSKA (reference sequence). V was trimmed by 3 bases and J by 6 bases, leaving 17 bases between them. Cohort 3 donors counted as recovered after two negative PCRs, clearance, or resolved symptoms. Methods used by the authors: Counts of nucleated cells, estimated from reference gene primer amplification, were obtained. Using immunoSEQ multiplex PCR, the repertoire was profiled, and TCRdb retains in-frame clones only, with some absent. V, J and clone size are those of that table, while D and trimming were read from the DNA. The table records 300,000 to 400,000 clones, 88% of them present only once.

The chain couples TRBV20-1 to TRBJ1-1; D perhaps matches TRBD1 (5 bases). Sequenced sample: PBMCs or T cells enriched from blood (not recorded which). The source of this sequence is a woman between 18 and 29 years old who had recovered from COVID-19. The CDR3 DNA follows: TGCAGTGCTAGTTCGGGCAGGGTCACCGCTGAAGCTTTCTTT. As protein: CSASSGRVTAEAFF.